This T cell receptor (beta chain) was obtained from a study of blood T cell repertoires in COVID-19. Study in general: Researchers got acute and convalescent COVID-19 samples from the United States, Italy and Spain. PBMCs, B-cell-depleted T cells, or T cells provided the cDNA or gDNA that made up the material.

Assay: immunoSEQ multiplex PCR; the TCRdb copy retains only in-frame clones and omits some. The sample contains approximately 46,000 clones, about 90% of which appear only once. The CDR3 covers 19 residues. There are a few counts of this clone. The V gene is TRBV21-1, the J gene TRBJ2-3; the D call TRBD1 from the table was never checked on the DNA. TRBV21-1 is an annotated pseudogene. The receptor was isolated from a man aged 50 to 60 with active COVID-19. The sample consisted of peripheral blood. CDR3 DNA sequence: TGTGCCAGCAGCAAAGCGGATCGAGAGGCAGGGCCTGGCACAGATACGCAGTATTTT. The encoded protein is CASSKADREAGPGTDTQYF.